These 21 T cell receptor beta chains were sequenced from one sample in a study of Tregs in tolerant kidney transplant recipients (dated by TCRdb to the late 2010s). The library was obtained by the immunoSEQ multiplex PCR assay. Sourced from immuneACCESS, this table was stored by TCRdb with only in-frame sequences that have V and J called. A share of the clones is absent; for the studies checked, an unresolved V gene accounts for under half, and the remainder has no known explanation. The sample table records under 50,000 clones; about 89% of these occur just once. The biggest ten clones account for about 0.75% of the sample. The sample taken for sequencing was Tregs from blood. The receptor source for this set is a human donor in good health.

The rearrangement joins TRBV6-6 to TRBJ2-1; 10 bases map to TRBD1. With 4 bases clipped from V and 12 bases from J, the junction kept 9 bases outside the gene matches. CDR3 length equals 14 residues. Germline V gene data show CDR1 as MNHNY and CDR2 as SVGAGI (reference sequence). The CDR3 loop is CASSSPDRGRVQFF. CDR3 bases: TGTGCCAGCAGTTCCCCTGACAGGGGGCGAGTGCAGTTCTTC.

This clone was seen a single time. The rearrangement joins TRBV11-2 to TRBJ2-7; 9 bases agree with TRBD2. Trimming removed 3 bases from V and 1 base from J; junction bases left unmatched: 1. The germline V gene encodes CDR1 SGHAT and CDR2 FQNNGV. CDR3 size: 14 residues. In nucleotides, the CDR3 is TGTGCCAGCAGCTTTGCGGGAGGGTCCTACGAGCAGTACTTC. Translation gives CASSFAGGSYEQYF.

CDR3 residues: CAWRLPGGGGMNTEAFF. The DNA for the CDR3 is TGTGCCTGGAGGCTCCCAGGGGGGGGAGGGATGAACACTGAAGCTTTCTTT. The chain carries TRBV30 and TRBJ1-1, with 7 bases identical to TRBD1. The CDR3 covers 17 residues. Per the germline V gene, CDR1 is GTSNPN and CDR2 is SVGIG (reference sequence). V lost 3 bases, J lost 0 bases, and 13 bases stayed unmatched.

This sequence joins TRBV7-6 and TRBJ1-3, with unresolved D. V was trimmed by 6 bases and J by 0 bases, leaving 3 bases between them. The germline V gene encodes CDR1 SGHVS and CDR2 FNYEAQ. The CDR3 loop spans 12 amino acids. The CDR3 DNA reads as TGTGCCAGCAGTCCCTCTGGAAACACCATATATTTT. Protein sequence: CASSPSGNTIYF.

The V gene is TRBV6-6, the J gene TRBJ1-1, with 7 nucleotides matching TRBD1. The germline CDR1 and CDR2 sequences are MNHNY and SVGAGI (reference sequence). This CDR3 contains 14 residues. Trimming cost V 6 bases and J 5 bases; bases outside gene matches: 9. CDR3: CASRGQVVETEAFF. The DNA for the CDR3 is TGTGCCAGCAGAGGACAGGTGGTAGAAACTGAAGCTTTCTTT.

The chain has TRBV4-1 and TRBJ1-6; TRBD1 agrees at 8 bases. Germline V CDR1 and CDR2: MGHRA, YSYEKL. Unmatched junction bases numbered 4, after V lost 6 bases and J lost 9 bases. This CDR3 is built from 13 residues. CDR3 in amino acids: CASRRQGRSPLHF. The CDR3 DNA sequence: TGCGCCAGCAGAAGACAGGGGCGTTCACCCCTCCACTTT.

The chain couples TRBV5-6 to TRBJ1-1; weak D call: TRBD1 (6 bases). The V gene lost 4 bases and the J gene lost 1 base, with 17 bases spanning the gap. The CDR3 has 16 amino acids. In germline, CDR1 is SGHDT, CDR2 YYEEEE. This CDR3 is CASSSHRGVANTEAFF. Here the CDR3 DNA reads TGTGCCAGCAGCAGCCATAGGGGGGTGGCGAACACTGAAGCTTTCTTT.

The genes are TRBV6-6 and TRBJ2-3; 9 nucleotides line up with TRBD1. The CDR3 sequence is 15 residues long. Germline V CDR1 and CDR2: MNHNY, SVGAGI (reference sequence). Trimming cost V 7 bases and J 4 bases; bases outside gene matches: 9. The CDR3, as DNA: TGTGCCAGCACCGAAAAGGGACAGGGCGCAGATACGCAGTATTTT. This encodes CASTEKGQGADTQYF.

This clone was seen a handful of times. The J gene is TRBJ2-7, the V gene TRBV5-1; 9 bases agree with TRBD1. Germline-derived CDR1 and CDR2 are SGHRS and YFSETQ. Trimming at V came to 4 bases and at J to 2 bases, leaving 10 bases not matched to a gene. CDR3 length: 16 amino acids. The CDR3 loop is CASSPGPGTGTYEQYF. CDR3 sequence (DNA): TGCGCCAGCAGCCCCGGACCCGGGACAGGGACCTACGAGCAGTACTTC.

This sequence joins TRBV10-2 and TRBJ1-2; D unresolved. Trimming removed 5 bases from V and 5 bases from J, with 12 bases in between. The CDR3 runs 13 residues. The germline gives CDR1 WSHSY, CDR2 SAAADI. CDR3 amino acids: CASSTTPFYGYTF. As DNA, the CDR3 is TGCGCCAGCAGTACCACTCCGTTTTATGGCTACACCTTC.

The gene calls are TRBV19 and TRBJ1-2; 10 bases agree with TRBD1. V shed 2 bases and J 6 bases; nucleotides not matched to a gene: 12. Germline CDR1 reads LNHDA; CDR2 reads SQIVND (reference sequence). The length of the CDR3 is 17 residues. The CDR3: CASSIYPPVGQGDGYTF. The CDR3 coding sequence is TGTGCCAGTAGTATATACCCCCCCGTAGGACAGGGGGATGGCTACACCTTC. Full variable domain (missing parts from reference TRBV19 and TRBJ1-2): DGGITQSPKYLFRKEGQNVTLSCEQNLNHDAMYWYRQDPGQGLRLIYYSQIVNDFQKGDIAEGYSVSREKKESFPLTVTSAQKNPTAFYLCASSIYPPVGQGDGYTFGSGTRLTVV.

The J gene is TRBJ1-2, the V gene TRBV5-5; 8 bases are shared with TRBD1. Per germline, CDR1 SGHKS and CDR2 YYEKEE (reference sequence). The V segment lost 3 bases and the J segment 0 bases; nucleotides outside the gene matches: 10. This CDR3 comprises 17 residues. The DNA of the CDR3 is TGTGCCAGCAGCTGGGCACAGGGGGTCGCGACTAACTATGGCTACACCTTC. Its protein product is CASSWAQGVATNYGYTF.

The V gene is TRBV5-1, the J gene TRBJ1-1; 7 bases line up with TRBD1. The J segment lost 10 bases and the V segment lost 4 bases, leaving 13 bases of the junction unmatched. The CDR3 length is 14 residues. Germline lookup yields CDR1 SGHRS and CDR2 YFSETQ. DNA for the CDR3: TGCGCCAGCAGCCCCCCGGGACAGACTTTGGCAGCTTTCTTT. Amino acid sequence: CASSPPGQTLAAFF.

The DNA of the CDR3 is TGTGCCAGCAGCTCAGTGCCCCAGGGGGTAGGCGGCTACACCTTC. It codes for CASSSVPQGVGGYTF. This rearrangement joins TRBV5-5 to TRBJ1-2, with 7 bases identical to TRBD1. The CDR3 is 15 amino acids. Germline values: CDR1 SGHKS, CDR2 YYEKEE (reference sequence). J was trimmed by 8 bases and V by 3 bases; bases with no gene match: 13. Supplemented by reference TRBV5-5 and TRBJ1-2, the full variable domain reads DAGVTQSPTHLIKTRGQQVTLRCSPISGHKSVSWYQQVLGQGPQFIFQYYEKEERGRGNFPDRFSARQFPNYSSELNVNALLLGDSALYLCASSSVPQGVGGYTFGSGTRLTVV.

The V and J genes are TRBV5-1 and TRBJ1-3; D gene unclear. Trimming removed 0 bases from V and 9 bases from J, with 16 bases in between. The CDR3 consists of 15 residues. The germline V gene has CDR1 SGHRS and CDR2 YFSETQ. The CDR3 spells CASSLDGRLGGTIYF. The CDR3 DNA sequence: TGCGCCAGCAGCTTGGATGGCCGACTGGGAGGCACCATATATTTT.

This clone appeared a single time. The V call is TRBV20-1, the J call TRBJ1-1, with D hard to call. V was trimmed by 1 base and J by 5 bases, leaving 5 bases between them. The CDR3 consists of 11 residues. Germline assignment: CDR1 DFQATT and CDR2 SNEGSKA (reference sequence). CDR3 DNA sequence: TGCAGTGCTAGAGTCTTTACTGAAGCTTTCTTT. It specifies CSARVFTEAFF.

The chain couples TRBV2 to TRBJ2-7; D gene unclear. Between the trimmed V and J ends, which lost 6 bases and 7 bases, there was a span of 10 bases. The CDR3 length is 11 residues. Germline V gene data show CDR1 as SNHLY and CDR2 as FYNNEI. The DNA for the CDR3 is TGTGCCAGCAGGACCAGGTTGGAGCAGTACTTC. Amino acids: CASRTRLEQYF.

This clone was seen only once. The chain combines TRBV6-5 with TRBJ1-6; D unresolved. The germline gives CDR1 MNHEY, CDR2 SVGAGI. V lost 2 bases to trimming and J lost 7 bases, with 12 bases between them. CDR3 length: 15 residues. The CDR3 loop is CASSYRLGENSPLHF. The DNA for the CDR3 is TGTGCCAGCAGTTACCGACTCGGGGAAAATTCACCCCTCCACTTT.

V is TRBV19 and J is TRBJ2-7; 13 positions agree with TRBD2. V gave up 8 bases and J gave up 4 bases; unmatched junction bases: 8. The CDR3 length is 15 residues. The V gene's germline CDR1 is LNHDA and CDR2 SQIVND (reference sequence). This chain's CDR3 is CASARTSGRKYEQYF. CDR3 bases: TGTGCCAGTGCCAGGACTAGCGGGAGAAAGTACGAGCAGTACTTC.

The chain is built from TRBV5-1 and TRBJ1-2; TRBD1 matches 9 bases. Looked up from germline, CDR1 is SGHRS and CDR2 is YFSETQ. The CDR3 consists of 13 residues. V lost 4 bases and J lost 4; bases outside the gene matches: 2. The CDR3 coding sequence is TGCGCCAGCAGCGAGGACAGGGGCTATGGCTACACCTTC. Translated: CASSEDRGYGYTF.

The gene calls are TRBV5-4 and TRBJ2-3; 9 bases agree with TRBD2. CDR1 and CDR2 (germline): SGHNT, YYREEE (reference sequence). V trimming: 3 bases; J trimming: 5 bases; junction bases outside the gene matches: 7. The CDR3 spans 15 residues. The CDR3 DNA follows: TGTGCCAGCAGCTCCACTAGCGGGTGGGGAGATACGCAGTATTTT. This gives the protein CASSSTSGWGDTQYF.